The 21 T cell receptor beta chains below come from one sample, sequenced in a study of beta chain features in type 1 diabetes. Expressed TCRB transcripts were sequenced after all isolated RNA was converted to cDNA. Sequenced by immunoSEQ multiplex PCR; TCRdb stores in-frame clones only, minus some. The top ten hold around 4% of the sample, which has about 240,000 clones, 25% to 30% seen once. The material sequenced was central memory CD4+ T cells from blood. The receptors shown here come from a man aged 25 to 40 in good health.

The chain recombines TRBV29-1 with TRBJ1-2; TRBD1 is a possible D gene (6 bases). Germline CDR1 and CDR2: SQVTM and ANQGSEA. V was pared by 2 bases and J by 6 bases, with 13 bases between. CDR3 length equals 13 residues. CDR3 coding DNA: TGCAGCGTTGAACAGGGGCGGGGAGATGGCTACACCTTC. Its protein is CSVEQGRGDGYTF.

This clone was observed a few times. The chain uses TRBV11-2 and TRBJ2-1; perhaps D is TRBD1 or TRBD2 (6 bases each). V lost 5 bases, J lost 7 bases, and 18 bases lay in between. The CDR3 sequence is 15 residues long. Germline CDR1 and CDR2: SGHAT and FQNNGV. The CDR3 region is CASSHGGTGINEQFF. CDR3 DNA: TGTGCCAGCAGCCACGGGGGAACAGGGATTAATGAGCAGTTCTTC.

CDR3 sequence: CAWSVRRTQGLDTQYF. The CDR3 nucleotides read TGTGCCTGGAGTGTAAGGAGAACTCAGGGTCTGGATACGCAGTATTTT. The genes are TRBV30 and TRBJ2-3, with a weak D call TRBD1 (5 bases). CDR1 GTSNPN and CDR2 SVGIG come from the germline V gene (reference sequence). The V end was cut by 0 bases, the J end by 6 bases, with 19 bases between. This CDR3 is 16 amino acids long.

This clone was counted only a few times. The V gene is TRBV10-3, the J gene TRBJ1-1, with TRBD1 identical over 7 bases. Per the germline V gene, CDR1 is ENHRY and CDR2 is SYGVKD. The CDR3 extends over 14 amino acids. The J segment lost 4 bases and the V segment lost 5 bases, leaving 7 bases of the junction unmatched. Here the CDR3 reads CAISRDRRSTEAFF. CDR3 DNA: TGTGCCATCAGTCGGGACAGAAGAAGCACTGAAGCTTTCTTT.

This rearrangement joins TRBV7-2 to TRBJ2-1, with 8 bases matching TRBD2. There are 15 residues in the CDR3. The V gene's germline CDR1 is SGHTA and CDR2 FQGNSA. J was trimmed by 5 bases and V by 1 base; bases with no gene match: 4. Here the CDR3 DNA reads TGTGCCAGCAGCTTAGGCGGGGGGAGGAACAATGAGCAGTTCTTC. It is translated as CASSLGGGRNNEQFF.

This clone was observed a handful of times. This chain links TRBV25-1 with TRBJ2-7; D is unresolved. The CDR3 has 14 residues. V lost 2 bases to trimming and J lost 3 bases, with 11 bases between them. Germline V lookup: CDR1 MGHDK, CDR2 SYGVNS. The CDR3 here is CASSENVPGYEQYF. CDR3 coding DNA: TGTGCCAGCAGTGAAAACGTCCCCGGCTACGAGCAGTACTTC.

V gene TRBV4-3 combines with J gene TRBJ2-6; D possibly corresponds to TRBD2 (6 bases). V lost 1 base to trimming and J lost 11 bases, with 9 bases between them. The CDR3 consists of 13 residues. Looked up from germline, CDR1 is LGHNA and CDR2 is YSLEER. CDR3: CASSQAGVDVLTF. CDR3 sequence (DNA): TGCGCCAGCAGCCAAGCGGGGGTGGACGTCCTGACTTTC.

The table lists this clone with a few counts. The V call is TRBV29-1, the J call TRBJ2-5; weak D call: TRBD1 (6 bases). Germline CDR1 is SQVTM and CDR2 is ANQGSEA. The V and J ends lost 6 bases and 2 bases respectively, with 10 bases between them. The CDR3 loop spans 12 amino acids. This CDR3 is CSVWTEQETQYF. In nucleotides, the CDR3 is TGCAGCGTCTGGACAGAGCAAGAGACCCAGTACTTC.

Many counts were recorded for this clone. The chain joins TRBV30 to TRBJ1-2; D gene uncertain. Germline lookup yields CDR1 GTSNPN and CDR2 SVGIG (reference sequence). This CDR3 is built from 12 residues. V dropped 8 bases and J dropped 4 bases, with 14 bases sitting between them. The CDR3 DNA reads as TGTGCCAGCTGGTCCTCGGGCTATGGCTACACCTTC. Protein sequence: CASWSSGYGYTF.

This sequence joins TRBV18 and TRBJ1-2; D call uncertain. Trimming pared 5 bases from V and 7 bases from J, leaving 14 bases between. The CDR3 covers 13 residues. Germline CDR1 is KGHSH and CDR2 is LQKENI. CDR3 nucleotides: TGTGCCAGCTCAGAAGGGCGCGGGAGTGGCTACACCTTC. Its protein product is CASSEGRGSGYTF.

The chain uses TRBV5-1 and TRBJ2-5, with 7 bases that match TRBD2. The germline V gene encodes CDR1 SGHRS and CDR2 YFSETQ. Germline trimming cut 0 bases from V and 4 bases from J; bases unmatched to any gene: 6. The CDR3 sequence is 15 residues long. CDR3 protein: CASSLDGGSSETQYF. The CDR3 DNA follows: TGCGCCAGCAGCTTGGACGGGGGGAGTTCAGAGACCCAGTACTTC.

The chain employs TRBV7-9 and TRBJ1-6, with a tentative D call TRBD1 (5 bases). The CDR3 contains 15 residues. The ends were cut back, 4 bases at V and 5 bases at J, with 12 bases in the middle. CDR1 SEHNR and CDR2 FQNEAQ come from the germline V gene (reference sequence). This chain's CDR3 is CASSSGTLDNSPLHF. CDR3 in DNA: TGTGCCAGCAGCTCGGGGACTTTAGATAATTCACCCCTCCACTTT.

This clone has only a few counts. The chain joins TRBV15 to TRBJ2-5; D is possibly TRBD1 or TRBD2 (7 bases each). CDR1 and CDR2 from the germline V gene are LNHNV and YYDKDF (reference sequence). V lost 2 bases and J 3 bases, leaving 13 bases between the germline ends. The CDR3 is 15 residues long. In nucleotides, the CDR3 is TGTGCCACCAGCAGACCCCAGGGGGGGAAAGAGACCCAGTACTTC. It codes for CATSRPQGGKETQYF.

The chain has TRBV30 and TRBJ2-3, with 8 bases aligning to TRBD2. This CDR3 comprises 17 residues. Germline V gene data show CDR1 as GTSNPN and CDR2 as SVGIG (reference sequence). V gave up 2 bases and J gave up 1 base; unmatched junction bases: 11. CDR3 sequence: CAWSSTGTRERTDTQYF. The CDR3 coding sequence is TGTGCCTGGAGTTCTACCGGGACTAGAGAACGCACAGATACGCAGTATTTT. The full variable domain, with the rest looked up from reference TRBV30 and TRBJ2-3, is SQTIHQWPATLVQPVGSPLSLECTVEGTSNPNLYWYRQAAGRGLQLLFYSVGIGQISSEVPQNLSASRPQDRQFILSSKKLLLSDSGFYLCAWSSTGTRERTDTQYFGPGTRLTVL.

The sample holds a few counts of this clone. V gene TRBV4-3 combines with J gene TRBJ2-5, with 10 positions matching TRBD2. Unmatched junction bases numbered 3, after V lost 0 bases and J lost 2 bases. The CDR3 runs to 16 residues. In germline, CDR1 is LGHNA, CDR2 YSLEER. CDR3 residues: CASSQEGLALQETQYF. CDR3 coding DNA: TGCGCCAGCAGCCAAGAGGGACTAGCGCTTCAAGAGACCCAGTACTTC.

This clone turned up a few times. V usage is TRBV30 and J usage is TRBJ1-5; D unclear. Germline-derived CDR1 and CDR2 are GTSNPN and SVGIG (reference sequence). Trimming removed 3 bases at V and 7 bases at J, with 19 bases between. CDR3 length equals 15 residues. CDR3 nucleotides: TGTGCCTGGAGCCAAGATGGGTGGGCGCGGCAGCCCCAGCATTTT. It translates to CAWSQDGWARQPQHF.

This clone showed up just a few times. Other DNA variants within this sample encode the same CDR3. The chain recombines TRBV18 with TRBJ1-5, with 7 bases aligning to TRBD1. The trim removed 6 bases at V and 6 bases at J, leaving 5 bases unmatched. CDR1 is KGHSH and CDR2 is LQKENI in the germline V gene. The CDR3 is 13 residues long. This CDR3 reads CASSPTGTQPQHF. The CDR3 region has the DNA TGTGCCAGCTCCCCGACAGGGACTCAGCCCCAGCATTTT.

The sample holds many counts of this clone. Different DNA sequences within this sample yield the same CDR3. The chain joins TRBV4-3 to TRBJ2-2; D is perhaps TRBD1 or TRBD2 (5 bases each). CDR3 length equals 15 residues. Germline assignment: CDR1 LGHNA and CDR2 YSLEER. V was trimmed by 4 bases and J by 2 bases, leaving 11 bases between them. CDR3 region: CASSPSGTNTGELFF. The CDR3 DNA follows: TGCGCCAGCAGCCCTTCCGGGACCAACACCGGGGAGCTGTTTTTT.

This clone appeared a few times. A clone one base away is much larger, so this may be a read error. Within the sample, other DNA sequences also encode this same CDR3. This chain connects TRBV30 to TRBJ2-7, with D tentatively TRBD2 (6 bases). Trimming took 0 bases from V and 0 from J, leaving 9 bases between them. Germline lookup yields CDR1 GTSNPN and CDR2 SVGIG (reference sequence). The CDR3 is 14 amino acids. The DNA for the CDR3 is TGTGCCTGGAGTGTCGGAGGGAGCTCCTACGAGCAGTACTTC. Protein product: CAWSVGGSSYEQYF. Looking up the rest from reference TRBV30 and TRBJ2-7 gives the full variable domain: SQTIHQWPATLVQPVGSPLSLECTVEGTSNPNLYWYRQAAGRGLQLLFYSVGIGQISSEVPQNLSASRPQDRQFILSSKKLLLSDSGFYLCAWSVGGSSYEQYFGPGTRLTVT.

The rearrangement uses TRBV5-1 and TRBJ2-3; possible D gene TRBD2, 5 bases. CDR1 and CDR2 (germline): SGHRS, YFSETQ. Trimming pared 4 bases from V and 3 bases from J, leaving 15 bases between. The CDR3 spans 15 residues. The CDR3 sequence is CASSPSVGGTDTQYF. CDR3 bases: TGCGCCAGCAGCCCATCCGTAGGAGGAACAGATACGCAGTATTTT.

The table lists this clone with a few counts. The V gene is TRBV7-6, the J gene TRBJ2-1; D possibly uses TRBD1 or TRBD2 (5 bases each). Germline CDR1 is SGHVS and CDR2 is FNYEAQ. This CDR3 has 14 residues. V shed 0 bases and J shed 8 bases, with 11 bases lying between them. The DNA of the CDR3 is TGTGCCAGCAGCTTAGCAAATGGGGGTCATGAGCAGTTCTTC. As protein: CASSLANGGHEQFF.